Given below is one TCR beta chain in context. Its antigen remains unknown. The data are from a study of memory CD4+ T cells and cytomegalovirus serostatus. Regarding the study as a whole: The CMV-associated TCR signature appears largely within the CD4+ memory repertoire.

V gave up 10 bases and J gave up 8 bases, with 12 bases separating them. The CDR3 covers 11 residues. Germline V lookup: CDR1 SGHDN, CDR2 FVKESK. Single viable CD3+CD4+CD8-CD45RO+ cells were sorted as the memory CD4+ T cells. Positive selection with CD4 microbeads enriched total CD4+ T cells. Original handling: After removing out-of-frame reads, around 2,000,000 distinct TCRbeta sequences remained. TCRdb keeps only in-frame clones here, not all; method: immunoSEQ multiplex PCR. V and J calls and clone size are given by that table; D and trimming were obtained from the DNA. The table includes some 52,000 clones, around 82% detected once.

Sequencing was performed on memory CD4+ T cells from blood. The chain combines TRBV14 with TRBJ2-1; D could derive from TRBD1 or TRBD2 (5 bases each). The TCR originated in an adult in good health and CMV-seropositive. The CDR3 DNA follows: TGTGCCACCCGGGAAGGGGATGAGCAGTTCTTC. Protein: CATREGDEQFF. Supplemented by reference TRBV14 and TRBJ2-1, the full variable domain reads EAGVTQFPSHSVIEKGQTVTLRCDPISGHDNLYWYRRVMGKEIKFLLHFVKESKQDESGMPNNRFLAERTGGTYSTLKVQPAELEDSGVYFCATREGDEQFFGPGTRLTVL.